This TCR beta chain was documented in a study of early T cells in non-severe SARS-CoV-2 infection. The CDR3 runs 16 residues. Germline V gene lookup returns CDR1 SNHLY and CDR2 FYNNEI. Trimming cost V 6 bases and J 2 bases; bases outside gene matches: 6. Unique molecular identifiers were attached to individual cDNA molecules. TCRdb re-called the 5' RACE reads through MiXCR, storing one row per CDR3 protein. This table holds about 75,000 distinct CDR3 sequences, about 10% found once. This clonotype has just a few counts. The V gene is TRBV2, the J gene TRBJ2-5; 13 nucleotides agree with TRBD2. This TCR was sampled from an adult who was a healthcare worker with PCR-confirmed SARS-CoV-2 infection or an uninfected control (not recorded which). The sample was whole blood, taken at baseline. CDR3 protein: CASRARLAGGQETQYF. CDR3 sequence (DNA): TGTGCCAGCAGGGCCAGACTAGCGGGGGGTCAAGAGACCCAGTACTTC.